The rows below give T cell receptor beta chains drawn from one sample of a study of T cell repertoires in cytomegalovirus infection. What these receptors recognize is not known. MiXCR, run by TCRdb on the reads, gives a single entry per CDR3 protein. The sample comprises 110,000 to 150,000 distinct CDR3 sequences, approximately 30% of which are singletons, and about 50% rests with the top ten. This sample comprised CD8+ T cells from cultured PBMCs, obtained from culture after CMV antigen stimulation. These receptor sequences come from a human donor in good health (CMV status not recorded). Some clones in this sample may be carry-over from other donors' samples. Both conserved end residues are part of each CDR3. A D gene is named only where the DNA matches it firmly. Part of the rows lack a size; the others show once, few, many or a class for expanded clones.

-	TRBJ2-5	TRBV6-1	TRBD1	TGTGCCAGCAGTGAAATCGGGACAGGAAAGACCCAGTACTTC	CASSEIGTGKTQYF
many	TRBJ2-1	TRBV7-2	TRBD2	TGTGCCAGCAGCTTGACTAGCGGGCCCCACAATGAGCAGTTCTTC	CASSLTSGPHNEQFF
few	TRBJ1-5	TRBV7-6	-	TGTGCCAGCAGCTTAGCGATGCCCAATCAGCCCCAGCATTTT	CASSLAMPNQPQHF
few	TRBJ1-1	TRBV19	-	TGTGCCAGTAAACTCGACGGGGTCGAGAACACTGAAGCTTTCTTT	CASKLDGVENTEAFF
few	TRBJ1-1	TRBV3-1	-	TGTGCCAGCAGCCAAGATCCGGTTACGATGAACACTGAAGCTTTCTTT	CASSQDPVTMNTEAFF
few	TRBJ1-6	TRBV7-6	-	TGTGCCAGCAGCTCCCGTGTGGGGGTGGTTGGATCACCCCTCCACTTT	CASSSRVGVVGSPLHF
-	TRBJ1-2	TRBV6-6	TRBD1	TGTGCCAGCACCCGACCTGGGACAGGGCTAGGCTACACCTTC	CASTRPGTGLGYTF
few	TRBJ1-5	TRBV11-2	-	TGTGCCAGCAGCCCAGATGGGGTGTCGGATCAGCCCCAGCATTTT	CASSPDGVSDQPQHF
-	TRBJ1-2	TRBV25-1	-	TGTGCCAAAGCGGCAGTCCGGGGGGACTATGGCTACACCTTC	CAKAAVRGDYGYTF
-	TRBJ2-2	TRBV29-1	-	TGCAGCGTTGACGGCGCGAACACCGGGGAGCTGTTTTTT	CSVDGANTGELFF
-	TRBJ2-2	TRBV29-1	-	TGCAGCGCCGGACACCCGAATGGGGGGCTGTTTTTT	CSAGHPNGGLFF
-	TRBJ2-7	TRBV12-3/TRBV12-4	-	TGTGCCAGCCTTGCGGGCAGTGTAACGGGCGAGCAGTACTTC	CASLAGSVTGEQYF
many	TRBJ1-5	TRBV7-8	TRBD1	TGTGCCAGCAGCTTCGGCGGACAGGTCAATCAGCCCCAGCATTTT	CASSFGGQVNQPQHF
many	TRBJ1-2	TRBV7-8	-	TGTGCCAGCAGCTTAGGTTCAGGGAATGGCTACACCTTC	CASSLGSGNGYTF
few	TRBJ1-1	TRBV6-1	-	TGTGCCAGCAGTTATTTACAGGAGACTGAAGCTTTCTTT	CASSYLQETEAFF
-	TRBJ1-2	TRBV7-9	-	TGTGCCAGCAGGCCTACAGGGCTCGATCGCGGCTACACCTTC	CASRPTGLDRGYTF
few	TRBJ2-6	TRBV19	-	TGTGGAACTTCCATTGGGTCTACCGGGGCCAACGTCCTGACTTTC	CGTSIGSTGANVLTF
-	TRBJ1-1	TRBV14	-	TGTGCCAGCAGCCAAGCTAGGGGTGGTAACACTGAAGCTTTCTTT	CASSQARGGNTEAFF
-	TRBJ2-7	TRBV12-3/TRBV12-4	TRBD1	TGTGCCAGCAGCCTTGGACAGGGGGCTATGTCCTTATACGAGCAGTACTTC	CASSLGQGAMSLYEQYF
-	TRBJ2-6	TRBV2	-	TGTGCCAGCAGGGGGACGATGTCTGGGGCCAACGTCCTGACTTTC	CASRGTMSGANVLTF
few	TRBJ1-1	TRBV20-1	-	TGCAGCCAGACGGGGGAGAACACTGAAGCTTTCTTT	CSQTGENTEAFF
-	TRBJ1-5	TRBV12-3/TRBV12-4	-	TGTGCCAGCAGGTCCACAGGGAATCAGCCCCAGCATTTT	CASRSTGNQPQHF
-	TRBJ2-3	TRBV7-2	TRBD2	TGTGCCAGCAGCTTACGTGGACTAGCGGGGGGGCCCGCAGATACGCAGTATTTT	CASSLRGLAGGPADTQYF
-	TRBJ2-2	TRBV27	TRBD1	TGTGCCAGCAGTACAGGGACAGGGGTTGCCGGGGAGCTGTTTTTT	CASSTGTGVAGELFF
-	TRBJ2-2	TRBV6-5	-	TGTGCCAGCAGTTCCGGGGACGGCTTCACCGGGGAGCTGTTTTTT	CASSSGDGFTGELFF
few	TRBJ2-6	TRBV29-1	-	TGCAGCGTTGAAGCCGGTATCTCTGGGGCCAACGTCCTGACTTTC	CSVEAGISGANVLTF
-	TRBJ1-1	TRBV7-8	TRBD1	TGTGCCAGCAGCTCGGACAGGGAGGAGGGGTGGGATGAAGCTTTCTTT	CASSSDREEGWDEAFF
-	TRBJ2-7	TRBV29-1	-	TGCAGCGTTGTGAGTGCATCAGGAGGTCCCTACGAGCAGTACTTC	CSVVSASGGPYEQYF
once	TRBJ2-1	TRBV6-9	-	TGTGCCAGCAGTCAAGGGTATCCGTCCAGTGAGCAGTTCTTC	CASSQGYPSSEQFF
-	TRBJ2-3	TRBV13	TRBD2	TGTGCCAGCAGCCTAGCGGGGGGGCCTGGAGATACGCAGTATTTT	CASSLAGGPGDTQYF
many	TRBJ1-6	TRBV5-8	TRBD1	TGTGCCAGCAGCTTCCGGGACAGGGGTGATTCACCCCTCCACTTT	CASSFRDRGDSPLHF
many	TRBJ2-7	TRBV7-2	TRBD2	TGTGCCAGCAGCTTCCAGCGGGGTAACTACGAGCAGTACTTC	CASSFQRGNYEQYF
few	TRBJ1-2	TRBV19	-	TGTGCCAGTACCCTGGACAGTTACTATGGCTACACCTTC	CASTLDSYYGYTF
-	TRBJ1-2	TRBV5-1	-	TGCGCCAGCAGAGACGCCGGTCCCAATGGCTACACCTTC	CASRDAGPNGYTF
once	TRBJ1-1	TRBV28	-	TGTGCCAGCAGTTCAGTTGACGGTGAAGCTTTCTTT	CASSSVDGEAFF
-	TRBJ2-1	TRBV14	TRBD2	TGTGCCAGCAGCCAAAGCGGGGGGTACTCCTACAATGAGCAGTTCTTC	CASSQSGGYSYNEQFF